The clone carrying this TCR beta chain was seen a handful of times. Its antigen is as yet unknown. The PCR made use of 60 Vbeta and 13 Jbeta primers. Sequenced by immunoSEQ multiplex PCR; TCRdb stores in-frame clones only, minus some. This table holds some 150,000 clones, under 90% found once. The data were obtained in a study of cytomegalovirus exposure and HLA in healthy donors. General study findings and limits: Reportedly, diagnosis of cytomegalovirus status by the classifier showed high specificity and sensitivity.

The clonotype originates from a man in his thirties or forties in good health and CMV-seronegative. The source material was PBMCs.

CDR3 residues: CASSLRFGRATGANVLTF. The CDR3, as DNA: TGTGCCAGCAGCTTAAGGTTTGGGAGGGCCACTGGGGCCAACGTCCTGACTTTC. J is TRBJ2-6 and V is TRBV11-2; 7 positions match TRBD2. Trimming cost V 2 bases and J 2 bases; bases outside gene matches: 9. The CDR3 loop spans 18 amino acids. Germline V CDR1 and CDR2: SGHAT, FQNNGV.